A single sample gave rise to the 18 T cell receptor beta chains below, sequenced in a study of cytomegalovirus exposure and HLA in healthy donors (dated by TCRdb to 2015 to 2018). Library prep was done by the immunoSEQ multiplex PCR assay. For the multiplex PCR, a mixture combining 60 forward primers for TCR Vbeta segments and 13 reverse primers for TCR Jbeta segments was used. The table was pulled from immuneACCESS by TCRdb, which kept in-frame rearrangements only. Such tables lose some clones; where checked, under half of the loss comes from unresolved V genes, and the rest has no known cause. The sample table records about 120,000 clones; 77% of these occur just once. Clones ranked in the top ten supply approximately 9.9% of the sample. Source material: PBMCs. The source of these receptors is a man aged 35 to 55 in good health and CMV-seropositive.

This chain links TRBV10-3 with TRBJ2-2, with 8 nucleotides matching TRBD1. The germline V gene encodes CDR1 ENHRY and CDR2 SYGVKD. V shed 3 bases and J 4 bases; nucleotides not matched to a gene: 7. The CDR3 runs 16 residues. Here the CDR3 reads CAISENRGIGTGELFF. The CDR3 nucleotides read TGTGCCATCAGTGAAAACAGGGGGATCGGCACCGGGGAGCTGTTTTTT.

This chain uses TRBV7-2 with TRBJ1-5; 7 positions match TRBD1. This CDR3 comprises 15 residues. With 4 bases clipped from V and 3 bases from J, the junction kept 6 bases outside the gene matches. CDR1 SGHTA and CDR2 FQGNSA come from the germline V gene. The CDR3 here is CASSSGTVVNQPQHF. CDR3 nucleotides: TGTGCCAGCAGCTCAGGGACAGTTGTCAATCAGCCCCAGCATTTT.

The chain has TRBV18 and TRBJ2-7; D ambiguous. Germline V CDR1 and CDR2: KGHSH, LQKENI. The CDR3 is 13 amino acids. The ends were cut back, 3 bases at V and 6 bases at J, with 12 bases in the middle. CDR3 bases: TGTGCCAGCTCACCGACAATGGATAGCGAGCAGTACTTC. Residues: CASSPTMDSEQYF.

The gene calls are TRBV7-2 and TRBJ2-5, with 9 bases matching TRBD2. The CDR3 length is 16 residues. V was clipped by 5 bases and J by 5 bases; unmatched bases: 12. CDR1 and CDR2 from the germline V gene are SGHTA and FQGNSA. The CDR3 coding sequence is TGTGCCAGCAGCCTAGGGACTAGCCGTTTTTGGGAGACCCAGTACTTC. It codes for CASSLGTSRFWETQYF. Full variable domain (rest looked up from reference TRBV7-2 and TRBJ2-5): GAGVSQSPSNKVTEKGKDVELRCDPISGHTALYWYRQSLGQGLEFLIYFQGNSAPDKSGLPSDRFSAERTGGSVSTLTIQRTQQEDSAVYLCASSLGTSRFWETQYFGPGTRLLVL.

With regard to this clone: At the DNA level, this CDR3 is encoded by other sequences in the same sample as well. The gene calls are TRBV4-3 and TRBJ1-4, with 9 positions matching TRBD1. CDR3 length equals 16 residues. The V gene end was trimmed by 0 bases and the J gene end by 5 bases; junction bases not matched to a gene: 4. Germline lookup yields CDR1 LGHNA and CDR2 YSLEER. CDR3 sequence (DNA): TGCGCCAGCAGCCAAGAACGGGGGACAGGGAATGAAAAACTGTTTTTT. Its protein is CASSQERGTGNEKLFF.

The DNA of the CDR3 is TGCGCCAGCAGCTTGGGAGGAGCAGCCTACGAGCAGTACTTC. Its protein is CASSLGGAAYEQYF. The chain employs TRBV5-1 and TRBJ2-7; D remains unclear. V was cut by 0 bases and J by 2 bases, with 9 bases left in between. The CDR3 sequence is 14 residues long. The germline V gene encodes CDR1 SGHRS and CDR2 YFSETQ.

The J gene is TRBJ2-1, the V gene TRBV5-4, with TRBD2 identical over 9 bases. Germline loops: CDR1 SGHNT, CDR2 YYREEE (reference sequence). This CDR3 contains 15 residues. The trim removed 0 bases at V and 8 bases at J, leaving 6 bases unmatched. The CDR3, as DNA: TGTGCCAGCAGCTTGGGCGGGGGGGGGCCGGATGAGCAGTTCTTC. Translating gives CASSLGGGGPDEQFF.

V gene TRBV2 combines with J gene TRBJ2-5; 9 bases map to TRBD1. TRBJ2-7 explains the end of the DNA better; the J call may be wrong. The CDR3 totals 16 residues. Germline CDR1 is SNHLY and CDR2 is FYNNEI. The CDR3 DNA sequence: TGTGCCAGCTACCCGAGCCCGGGACAGGGTGCCTACGAGCAGTACTTC. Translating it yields CASYPSPGQGAYEQYF.

For the CDR3, the DNA is TGTGCCAGCAGCTTGGGACAGGGTAGGTCCTACGAGCAGTACTTC. As protein: CASSLGQGRSYEQYF. The V and J genes are TRBV5-4 and TRBJ2-7; 7 bases fit TRBD1. Germline V gene lookup returns CDR1 SGHNT and CDR2 YYREEE (reference sequence). J lost 1 base, V lost 0 bases, and 4 bases had no gene match. The CDR3 has 15 amino acids.

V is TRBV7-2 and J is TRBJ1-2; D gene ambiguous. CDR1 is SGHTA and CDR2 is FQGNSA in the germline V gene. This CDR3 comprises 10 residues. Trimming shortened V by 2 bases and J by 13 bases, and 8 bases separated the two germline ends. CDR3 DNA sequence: TGTGCCAGCAGCTTATCCCCTATCACCTTC. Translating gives CASSLSPITF.

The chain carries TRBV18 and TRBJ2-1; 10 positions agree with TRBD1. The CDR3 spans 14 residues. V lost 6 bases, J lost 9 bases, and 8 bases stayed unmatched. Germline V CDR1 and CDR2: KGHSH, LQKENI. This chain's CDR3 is CASSPGTGAGEQFF. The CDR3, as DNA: TGTGCCAGCTCCCCCGGGACAGGGGCAGGTGAGCAGTTCTTC. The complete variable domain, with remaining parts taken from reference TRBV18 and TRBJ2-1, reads NAGVMQNPRHLVRRRGQEARLRCSPMKGHSHVYWYRQLPEEGLKFMVYLQKENIIDESGMPKERFSAEFPKEGPSILRIQQVVRGDSAAYFCASSPGTGAGEQFFGPGTRLTVL.

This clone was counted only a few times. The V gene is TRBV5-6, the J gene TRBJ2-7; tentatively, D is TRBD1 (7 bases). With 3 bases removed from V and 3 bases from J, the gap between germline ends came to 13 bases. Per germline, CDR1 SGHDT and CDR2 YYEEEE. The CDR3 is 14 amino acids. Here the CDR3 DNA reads TGTGCCAGCAGCTACGGAGGGGGCGTCTACGAGCAGTACTTC. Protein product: CASSYGGGVYEQYF.

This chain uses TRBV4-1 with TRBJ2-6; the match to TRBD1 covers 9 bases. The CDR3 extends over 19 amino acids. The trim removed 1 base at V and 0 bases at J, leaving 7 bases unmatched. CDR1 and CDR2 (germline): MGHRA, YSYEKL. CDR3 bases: TGCGCCAGCAGCCAAGGCGGCGGGACAGGGAACTCTGGGGCCAACGTCCTGACTTTC. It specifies CASSQGGGTGNSGANVLTF.

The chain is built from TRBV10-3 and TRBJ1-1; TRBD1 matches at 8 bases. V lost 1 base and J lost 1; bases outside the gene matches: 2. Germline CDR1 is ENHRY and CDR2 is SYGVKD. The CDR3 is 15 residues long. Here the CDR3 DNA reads TGTGCCATCAGTGAGTGGGGGACAGGGAACACTGAAGCTTTCTTT. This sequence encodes CAISEWGTGNTEAFF.

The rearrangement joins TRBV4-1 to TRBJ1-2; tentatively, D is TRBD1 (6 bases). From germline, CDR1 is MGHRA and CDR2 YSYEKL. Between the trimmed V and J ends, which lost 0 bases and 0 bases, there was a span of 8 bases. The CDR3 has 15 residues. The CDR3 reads CASSQDGQTNYGYTF. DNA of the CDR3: TGCGCCAGCAGCCAAGATGGACAGACTAACTATGGCTACACCTTC.

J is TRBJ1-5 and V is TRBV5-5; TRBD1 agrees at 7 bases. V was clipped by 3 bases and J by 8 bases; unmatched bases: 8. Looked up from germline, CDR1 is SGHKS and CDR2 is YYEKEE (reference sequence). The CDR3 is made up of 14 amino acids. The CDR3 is CASSSGPGGKPQHF. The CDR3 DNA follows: TGTGCCAGCAGCTCCGGGCCAGGGGGAAAGCCCCAGCATTTT. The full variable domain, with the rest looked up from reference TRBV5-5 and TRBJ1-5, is DAGVTQSPTHLIKTRGQQVTLRCSPISGHKSVSWYQQVLGQGPQFIFQYYEKEERGRGNFPDRFSARQFPNYSSELNVNALLLGDSALYLCASSSGPGGKPQHFGDGTRLSIL.

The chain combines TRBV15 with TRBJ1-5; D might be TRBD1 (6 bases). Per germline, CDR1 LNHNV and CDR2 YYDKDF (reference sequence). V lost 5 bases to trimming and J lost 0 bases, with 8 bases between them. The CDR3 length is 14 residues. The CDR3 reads CATSQGNSNQPQHF. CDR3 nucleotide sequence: TGTGCCACCAGCCAGGGGAATAGCAATCAGCCCCAGCATTTT.

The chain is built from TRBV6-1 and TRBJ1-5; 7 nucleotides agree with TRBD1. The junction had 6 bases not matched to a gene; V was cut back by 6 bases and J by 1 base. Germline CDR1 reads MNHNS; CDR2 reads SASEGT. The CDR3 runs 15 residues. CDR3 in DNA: TGTGCCAGCAGCATGGACAGGCCGAGCAATCAGCCCCAGCATTTT. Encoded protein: CASSMDRPSNQPQHF.